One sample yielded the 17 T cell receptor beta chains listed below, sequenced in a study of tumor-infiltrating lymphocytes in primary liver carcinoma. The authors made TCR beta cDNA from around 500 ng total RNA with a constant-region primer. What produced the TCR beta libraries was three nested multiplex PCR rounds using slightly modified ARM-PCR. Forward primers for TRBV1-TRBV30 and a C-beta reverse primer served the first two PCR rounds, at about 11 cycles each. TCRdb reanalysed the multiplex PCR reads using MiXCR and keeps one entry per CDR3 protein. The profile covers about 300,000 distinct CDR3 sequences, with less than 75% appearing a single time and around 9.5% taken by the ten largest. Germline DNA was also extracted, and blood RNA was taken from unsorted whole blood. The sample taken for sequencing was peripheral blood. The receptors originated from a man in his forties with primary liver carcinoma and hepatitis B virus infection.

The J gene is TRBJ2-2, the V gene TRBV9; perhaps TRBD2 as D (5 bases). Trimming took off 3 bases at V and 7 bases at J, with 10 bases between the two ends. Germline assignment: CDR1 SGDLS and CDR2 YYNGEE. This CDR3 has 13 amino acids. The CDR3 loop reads CASSALGFGELFF. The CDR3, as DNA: TGTGCCAGCAGCGCACTAGGTTTCGGGGAGCTGTTTTTT.

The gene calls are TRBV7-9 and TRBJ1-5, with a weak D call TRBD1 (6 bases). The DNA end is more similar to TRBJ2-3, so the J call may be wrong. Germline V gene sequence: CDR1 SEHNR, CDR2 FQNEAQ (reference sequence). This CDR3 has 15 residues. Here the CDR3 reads CASSLAGGAGQPQYF. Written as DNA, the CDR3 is TGTGCCAGCAGCTTAGCTGGGGGCGCGGGTCAGCCCCAGTATTTT.

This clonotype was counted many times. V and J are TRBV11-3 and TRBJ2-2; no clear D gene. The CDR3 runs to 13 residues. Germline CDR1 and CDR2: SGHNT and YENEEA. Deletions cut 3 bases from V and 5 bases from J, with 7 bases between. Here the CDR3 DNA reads TGTGCCAGCAGCTTCGATAAGACCGGGGAGCTGTTTTTT. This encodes CASSFDKTGELFF. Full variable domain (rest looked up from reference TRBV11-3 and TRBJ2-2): EAGVVQSPRYKIIEKKQPVAFWCNPISGHNTLYWYLQNLGQGPELLIRYENEEAVDDSQLPKDRFSAERLKGVDSTLKIQPAELGDSAVYLCASSFDKTGELFFGEGSRLTVL.

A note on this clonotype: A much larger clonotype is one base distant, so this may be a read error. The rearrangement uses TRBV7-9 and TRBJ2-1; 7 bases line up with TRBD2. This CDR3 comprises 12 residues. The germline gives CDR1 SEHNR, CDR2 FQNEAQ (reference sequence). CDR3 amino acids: CASSWDYNEHFF. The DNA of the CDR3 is TGTGCCAGCAGCTGGGACTACAATGAGCATTTCTTC.

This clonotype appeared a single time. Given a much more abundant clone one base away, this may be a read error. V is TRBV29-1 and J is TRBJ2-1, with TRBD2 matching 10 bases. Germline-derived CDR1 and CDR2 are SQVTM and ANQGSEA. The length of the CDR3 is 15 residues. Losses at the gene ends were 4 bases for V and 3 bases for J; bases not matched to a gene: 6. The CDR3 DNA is TGCAGCGTTGCTAGCGGGAGACTGGTCTACAATGAGCAGTTCTTC. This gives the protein CSVASGRLVYNEQFF.

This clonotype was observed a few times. In DNA, the CDR3 is TGTGCCAGCAGCAACGCGCCCAGGGGCATCTCTGGAAACACCATATATTTT. Translation: CASSNAPRGISGNTIYF. The chain links TRBV6-6 to TRBJ1-3, with D possibly matching TRBD1 (6 bases). This CDR3 is built from 17 residues. CDR1 is MNHNY, CDR2 SVGAGI, per germline (reference sequence). Trimming removed 6 bases from V and 0 bases from J, with 18 bases in between.

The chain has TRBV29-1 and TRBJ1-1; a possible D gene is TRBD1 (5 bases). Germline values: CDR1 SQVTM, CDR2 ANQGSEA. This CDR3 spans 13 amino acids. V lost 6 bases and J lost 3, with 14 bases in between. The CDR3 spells CSVEGMADTEAFF. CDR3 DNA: TGCAGCGTAGAGGGGATGGCTGACACTGAAGCTTTCTTT.

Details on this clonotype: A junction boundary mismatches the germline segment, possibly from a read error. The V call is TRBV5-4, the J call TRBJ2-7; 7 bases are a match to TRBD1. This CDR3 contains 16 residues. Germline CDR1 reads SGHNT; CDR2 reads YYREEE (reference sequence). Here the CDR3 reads CASNPGVAGGTDEQYF. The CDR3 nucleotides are TGTGCCAGCAACCCTGGGGTGGCAGGGGGTACGGACGAACAGTACTTC. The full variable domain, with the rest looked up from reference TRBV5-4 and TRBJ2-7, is ETGVTQSPTHLIKTRGQQVTLRCSSQSGHNTVSWYQQALGQGPQFIFQYYREEENGRGNFPPRFSGLQFPNYSSELNVNALELDDSALYLCASNPGVAGGTDEQYFGPGTRLTVT.

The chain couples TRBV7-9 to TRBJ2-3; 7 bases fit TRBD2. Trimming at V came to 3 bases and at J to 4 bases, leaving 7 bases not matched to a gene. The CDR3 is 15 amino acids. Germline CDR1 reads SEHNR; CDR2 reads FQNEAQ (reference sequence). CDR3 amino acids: CASSLRGRGADTQYF. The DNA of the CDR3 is TGTGCCAGCAGCTTGCGCGGGAGAGGGGCAGATACGCAGTATTTT.

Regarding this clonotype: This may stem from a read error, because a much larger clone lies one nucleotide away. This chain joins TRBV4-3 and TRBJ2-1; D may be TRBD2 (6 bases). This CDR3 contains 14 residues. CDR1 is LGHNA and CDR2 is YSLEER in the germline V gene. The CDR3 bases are TGCGCCAGCATCCAAAGGCGGGAAGGAAATGAGCAGTTCTTC. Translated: CASIQRREGNEQFF.

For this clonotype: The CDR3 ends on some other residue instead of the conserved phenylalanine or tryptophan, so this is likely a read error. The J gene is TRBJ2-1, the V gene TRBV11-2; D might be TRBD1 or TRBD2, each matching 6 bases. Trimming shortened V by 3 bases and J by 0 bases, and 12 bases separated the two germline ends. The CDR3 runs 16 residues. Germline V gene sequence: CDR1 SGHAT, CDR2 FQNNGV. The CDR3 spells CASSFSRDNSYNEQFS. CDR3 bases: TGTGCCAGCAGCTTTTCGCGGGACAACTCCTACAATGAGCAGTTCTCC.

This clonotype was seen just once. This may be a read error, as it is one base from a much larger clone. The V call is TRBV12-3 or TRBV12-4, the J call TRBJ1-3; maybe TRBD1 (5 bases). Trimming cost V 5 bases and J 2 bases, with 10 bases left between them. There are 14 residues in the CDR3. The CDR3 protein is CASSSWGTGNTIYF. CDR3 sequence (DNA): TGTGCCAGCAGTAGTTGGGGGACTGGAAACACCATATATTTT.

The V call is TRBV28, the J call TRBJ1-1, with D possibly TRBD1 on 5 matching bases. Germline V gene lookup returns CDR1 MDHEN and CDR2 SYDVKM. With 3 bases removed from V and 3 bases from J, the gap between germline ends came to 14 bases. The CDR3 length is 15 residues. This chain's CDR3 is CASSLTRGGDTEAFF. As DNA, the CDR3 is TGTGCCAGCAGTTTGACACGGGGGGGGGACACTGAAGCTTTCTTT.

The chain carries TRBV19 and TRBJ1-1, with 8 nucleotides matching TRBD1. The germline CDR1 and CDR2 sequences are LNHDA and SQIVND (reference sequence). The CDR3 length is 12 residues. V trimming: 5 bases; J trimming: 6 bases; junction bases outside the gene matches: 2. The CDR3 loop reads CASSLGQAEAFF. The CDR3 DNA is TGTGCCAGTAGTTTGGGACAGGCTGAAGCTTTCTTT. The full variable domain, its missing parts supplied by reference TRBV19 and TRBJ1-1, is DGGITQSPKYLFRKEGQNVTLSCEQNLNHDAMYWYRQDPGQGLRLIYYSQIVNDFQKGDIAEGYSVSREKKESFPLTVTSAQKNPTAFYLCASSLGQAEAFFGQGTRLTVV.

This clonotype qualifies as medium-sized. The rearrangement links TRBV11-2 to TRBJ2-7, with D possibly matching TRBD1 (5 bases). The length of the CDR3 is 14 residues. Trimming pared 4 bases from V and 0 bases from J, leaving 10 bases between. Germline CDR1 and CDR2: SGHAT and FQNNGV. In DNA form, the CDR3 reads TGTGCCAGCAGCTCTAACAGGAACTCCTACGAGCAGTACTTC. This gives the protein CASSSNRNSYEQYF.

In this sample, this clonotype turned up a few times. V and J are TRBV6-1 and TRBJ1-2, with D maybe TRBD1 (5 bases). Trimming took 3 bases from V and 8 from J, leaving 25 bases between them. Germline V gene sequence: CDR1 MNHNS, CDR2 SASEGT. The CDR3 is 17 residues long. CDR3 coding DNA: TGTGCCAGCAGTGAGGAGGCCCTTAGGGGCGCCCGGAAGGGCTACACCTTC. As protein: CASSEEALRGARKGYTF.

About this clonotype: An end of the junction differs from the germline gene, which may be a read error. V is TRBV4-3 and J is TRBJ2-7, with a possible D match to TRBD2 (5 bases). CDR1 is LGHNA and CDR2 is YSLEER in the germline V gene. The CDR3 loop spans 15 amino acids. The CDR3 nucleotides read TGCGCCAGCAGACAAGTGCTAGCCGCCTCCTACGAGCAGTACTTC. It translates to CASRQVLAASYEQYF.